These 18 T cell receptor beta chains were all obtained from the same sample, sequenced in a study of beta chain features in type 1 diabetes. The whole isolated RNA underwent reverse transcription, so sequencing captured expressed TCRB transcripts. Profiling relied on immunoSEQ multiplex PCR, and the TCRdb table lists in-frame clones only, not all of them. The repertoire has 300,000 or so clones, approximately 8% of them found once; the top ten carry 0.44%. The sequencing sample was made of central memory CD4+ T cells from blood. The origin of the receptors is a woman aged 18 to 35 in good health.

This clone occurred a few times. The rearrangement links TRBV27 to TRBJ1-1; D call uncertain. Germline V gives CDR1 MNHEY, CDR2 SMNVEV (reference sequence). The CDR3 sequence is 15 residues long. Deletions cut 0 bases from V and 5 bases from J, with 13 bases between. The CDR3 coding sequence is TGTGCCAGCAGTTTATCTCTACTCCTTGGTACTGAAGCTTTCTTT. This encodes CASSLSLLLGTEAFF.

This clone was observed a few times. This sequence joins TRBV9 and TRBJ2-3; possible D gene TRBD2, 5 bases. The CDR3 runs to 15 residues. Looked up from germline, CDR1 is SGDLS and CDR2 is YYNGEE. V dropped 3 bases and J dropped 0 bases, with 11 bases sitting between them. The CDR3 bases are TGTGCCAGCAGCGCAAGCGGTACTAGCACAGATACGCAGTATTTT. It yields the protein CASSASGTSTDTQYF.

This clone has at least ten counts. The chain has TRBV18 and TRBJ1-5, with D uncertain. The CDR3 is 14 residues long. V was pared by 3 bases and J by 4 bases, with 10 bases between. The V gene's germline CDR1 is KGHSH and CDR2 LQKENI. The CDR3 sequence: CASSPTWENQPQHF. The CDR3 bases are TGTGCCAGCTCACCGACCTGGGAGAATCAGCCCCAGCATTTT.

This clone appeared a few times. The chain links TRBV7-2 to TRBJ2-1; D gene uncertain. CDR3 length: 13 residues. V was shortened by 9 bases and J by 1 base, with 10 bases between the two germline ends. Germline CDR1 is SGHTA and CDR2 is FQGNSA. CDR3 loop: CASELLSYNEQFF. CDR3 in DNA: TGTGCCAGTGAGCTGTTGTCCTACAATGAGCAGTTCTTC.

Points on this clone: In the same sample, other DNA sequences code for this CDR3. V usage is TRBV11-2 and J usage is TRBJ2-5; D is undetermined. Trimming pared 2 bases from V and 1 base from J, leaving 5 bases between. CDR3 size: 13 residues. The germline V gene has CDR1 SGHAT and CDR2 FQNNGV. The CDR3 loop is CASSLTTQETQYF. CDR3 DNA: TGTGCCAGCAGCTTAACAACCCAAGAGACCCAGTACTTC.

The chain links TRBV13 to TRBJ2-3; 10 bases agree with TRBD2. The CDR3 length is 17 residues. J lost 1 base, V lost 2 bases, and 6 bases had no gene match. From germline, CDR1 is PRHDT and CDR2 FYEKMQ (reference sequence). The CDR3 region is CASSLFSGRSGTDTQYF. For the CDR3, the DNA is TGTGCCAGCAGCTTATTTAGCGGGAGGTCGGGCACAGATACGCAGTATTTT. The whole variable domain, remainder taken from reference TRBV13 and TRBJ2-3, is AAGVIQSPRHLIKEKRETATLKCYPIPRHDTVYWYQQGPGQDPQFLISFYEKMQSDKGSIPDRFSAQQFSDYHSELNMSSLELGDSALYFCASSLFSGRSGTDTQYFGPGTRLTVL.

As to this clone: Other DNA sequences in this specimen translate into the identical CDR3. This chain joins TRBV28 and TRBJ2-7, with 8 bases matching TRBD2. Per germline, CDR1 MDHEN and CDR2 SYDVKM. The CDR3 runs to 14 residues. With 2 bases clipped from V and 2 bases from J, the junction kept 2 bases outside the gene matches. The CDR3 bases are TGTGCCAGCAGTTTAGGCGGGAGGCCCTACGAGCAGTACTTC. Translating it yields CASSLGGRPYEQYF. Filled out from reference TRBV28 and TRBJ2-7, the complete variable domain reads DVKVTQSSRYLVKRTGEKVFLECVQDMDHENMFWYRQDPGLGLRLIYFSYDVKMKEKGDIPEGYSVSREKKERFSLILESASTNQTSMYLCASSLGGRPYEQYFGPGTRLTVT.

V and J are TRBV7-3 and TRBJ2-3, with D perhaps assigned TRBD1 or TRBD2 (7 bases each). V lost 5 bases and J lost 6, with 15 bases in between. This CDR3 spans 14 amino acids. The germline V gene encodes CDR1 SGHTA and CDR2 FQGTGA. CDR3 in amino acids: CASSPQGGRDTQYF. CDR3 nucleotides: TGTGCCAGCAGCCCCCAGGGGGGGAGGGATACGCAGTATTTT.

This chain connects TRBV19 to TRBJ2-5; the D gene is possibly TRBD1 (6 bases). This CDR3 is built from 14 residues. V lost 5 bases and J 1 base, leaving 11 bases between the germline ends. Germline assignment: CDR1 LNHDA and CDR2 SQIVND (reference sequence). This CDR3 is CASSRRDTQETQYF. The CDR3 coding sequence is TGTGCCAGTAGTCGCCGGGACACCCAAGAGACCCAGTACTTC. Using reference TRBV19 and TRBJ2-5 for the parts outside the CDR3, the full variable domain is DGGITQSPKYLFRKEGQNVTLSCEQNLNHDAMYWYRQDPGQGLRLIYYSQIVNDFQKGDIAEGYSVSREKKESFPLTVTSAQKNPTAFYLCASSRRDTQETQYFGPGTRLLVL.

The table lists this clone with a few counts. V is TRBV5-6 and J is TRBJ2-5; TRBD2 is a possible D gene (5 bases). Germline-derived CDR1 and CDR2 are SGHDT and YYEEEE. V was trimmed by 2 bases and J by 1 base, leaving 9 bases between them. The CDR3 loop spans 14 amino acids. CDR3 coding DNA: TGTGCCAGCAGCTTTCTGCGGGCCCAAGAGACCCAGTACTTC. It specifies CASSFLRAQETQYF. The full variable domain, its missing parts supplied by reference TRBV5-6 and TRBJ2-5, is DAGVTQSPTHLIKTRGQQVTLRCSPKSGHDTVSWYQQALGQGPQFIFQYYEEEERQRGNFPDRFSGHQFPNYSSELNVNALLLGDSALYLCASSFLRAQETQYFGPGTRLLVL.

This clone has more than one count but fewer than ten. CDR3 region: CASSPGQGRSYNEQFF. CDR3 bases: TGTGCCAGCTCACCGGGACAGGGGCGATCCTACAATGAGCAGTTCTTC. The V and J genes are TRBV18 and TRBJ2-1; TRBD1 matches at 10 bases. Germline CDR1 is KGHSH and CDR2 is LQKENI. The CDR3 is 16 residues long. V lost 3 bases to trimming and J lost 1 base; unmatched junction nucleotides: 3.

This clone was seen only a few times. The rearrangement links TRBV5-1 to TRBJ2-7; maybe TRBD2 (6 bases). Trimming shortened V by 4 bases and J by 0 bases, and 14 bases separated the two germline ends. This CDR3 is 15 amino acids long. Per the germline V gene, CDR1 is SGHRS and CDR2 is YFSETQ. CDR3 loop: CASSPIGGSSYEQYF. In DNA, the CDR3 is TGCGCCAGCAGCCCGATCGGAGGGAGCTCCTACGAGCAGTACTTC.

This clone has only a few counts. The rearrangement uses TRBV7-9 and TRBJ2-7; weak D call: TRBD2 (5 bases). The CDR3 consists of 15 residues. The germline gives CDR1 SEHNR, CDR2 FQNEAQ (reference sequence). V gave up 5 bases and J gave up 4 bases, with 18 bases separating them. The CDR3 reads CASSQIGGGEYEQYF. CDR3 DNA sequence: TGTGCCAGCAGCCAAATCGGAGGAGGCGAGTACGAGCAGTACTTC.

Ten or more counts support this clone. The genes are TRBV23-1 and TRBJ2-1; 7 nucleotides agree with TRBD1. TRBV23-1 falls under the ORF class, with uncertain function. Trimming removed 4 bases from V and 6 bases from J; junction bases left unmatched: 12. The CDR3 loop spans 16 amino acids. DNA of the CDR3: TGCGCCAGCAGTCCTTGCGCGAAGGGGGCCTTCAATGAGCAGTTCTTC. Its translation is CASSPCAKGAFNEQFF.

A few counts support this clone. The rearrangement links TRBV28 to TRBJ1-4; D perhaps matches TRBD1 (5 bases). V lost 3 bases, J lost 6 bases, and 11 bases lay in between. Germline loops: CDR1 MDHEN, CDR2 SYDVKM. CDR3 length equals 14 residues. CDR3 in DNA: TGTGCCAGCAGTTTGGGGCAGGGCCATGAAAAACTGTTTTTT. Translated, it gives CASSLGQGHEKLFF.

The chain has TRBV13 and TRBJ1-1; 8 positions agree with TRBD1. Trimming removed 2 bases from V and 3 bases from J; junction bases left unmatched: 5. CDR3 length: 15 residues. Per the germline V gene, CDR1 is PRHDT and CDR2 is FYEKMQ (reference sequence). CDR3 loop: CASSLSPTGDTEAFF. In nucleotides, the CDR3 is TGTGCCAGCAGCTTATCCCCGACAGGGGACACTGAAGCTTTCTTT.

This clone was counted a few times. The chain is built from TRBV28 and TRBJ2-6; no clear D. With 6 bases removed from V and 1 base from J, the gap between germline ends came to 22 bases. The CDR3 has 19 amino acids. Germline V gene data show CDR1 as MDHEN and CDR2 as SYDVKM. CDR3 in DNA: TGTGCCAGCAGCCGCCGACTGTTGACTGTGGCGTCTGGGGCCAACGTCCTGACTTTC. It translates to CASSRRLLTVASGANVLTF.

The sample holds a few counts of this clone. The chain couples TRBV27 to TRBJ2-1; D possibly corresponds to TRBD1 (7 bases). Germline CDR1 reads MNHEY; CDR2 reads SMNVEV (reference sequence). CDR3 length: 14 residues. Trimming took 10 bases from V and 6 from J, leaving 19 bases between them. The CDR3 region is CAILRRGQFNEQFF. The CDR3 bases are TGTGCCATCCTACGGAGGGGGCAGTTCAATGAGCAGTTCTTC.